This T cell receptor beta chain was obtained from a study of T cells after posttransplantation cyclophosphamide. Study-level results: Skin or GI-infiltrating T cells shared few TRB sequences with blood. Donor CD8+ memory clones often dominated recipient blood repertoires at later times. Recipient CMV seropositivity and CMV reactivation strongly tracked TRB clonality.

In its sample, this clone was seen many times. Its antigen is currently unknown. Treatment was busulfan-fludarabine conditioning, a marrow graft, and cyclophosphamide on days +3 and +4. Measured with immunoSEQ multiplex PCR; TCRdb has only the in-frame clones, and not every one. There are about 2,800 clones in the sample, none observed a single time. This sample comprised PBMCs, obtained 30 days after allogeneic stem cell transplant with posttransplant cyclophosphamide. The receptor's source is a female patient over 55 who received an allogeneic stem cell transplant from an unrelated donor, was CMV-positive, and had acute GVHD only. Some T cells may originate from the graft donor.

DNA of the CDR3: TGTGCCAGCAGTTTATTGACAGGGACCTACTCTGGGGCCAACGTCCTGACTTTC. As protein: CASSLLTGTYSGANVLTF. The chain carries TRBV27 and TRBJ2-6; 7 nucleotides agree with TRBD1. V gave up 1 base and J gave up 0 bases; unmatched junction bases: 6. This CDR3 region has 18 residues. In germline, CDR1 is MNHEY, CDR2 SMNVEV (reference sequence). The whole variable domain, filled in from reference TRBV27 and TRBJ2-6, reads EAQVTQNPRYLITVTGKKLTVTCSQNMNHEYMSWYRQDPGLGLRQIYYSMNVEVTDKGDVPEGYKVSRKEKRNFPLILESPSPNQTSLYFCASSLLTGTYSGANVLTFGAGSRLTVL.